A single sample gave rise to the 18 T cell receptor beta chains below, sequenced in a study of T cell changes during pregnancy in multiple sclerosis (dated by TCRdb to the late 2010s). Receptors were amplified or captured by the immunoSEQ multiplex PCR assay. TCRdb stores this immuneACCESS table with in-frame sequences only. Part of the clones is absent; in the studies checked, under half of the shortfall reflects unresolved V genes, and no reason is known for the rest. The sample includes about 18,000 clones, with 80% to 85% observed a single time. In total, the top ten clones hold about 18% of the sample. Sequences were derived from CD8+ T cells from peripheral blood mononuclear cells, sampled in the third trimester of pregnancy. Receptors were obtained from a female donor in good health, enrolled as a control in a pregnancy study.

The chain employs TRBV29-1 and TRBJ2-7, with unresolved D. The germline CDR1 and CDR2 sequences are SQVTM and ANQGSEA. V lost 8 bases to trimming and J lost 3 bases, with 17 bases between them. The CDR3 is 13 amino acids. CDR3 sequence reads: CSPRAADNYEQYF. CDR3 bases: TGCAGCCCCCGCGCGGCTGATAACTACGAGCAGTACTTC.

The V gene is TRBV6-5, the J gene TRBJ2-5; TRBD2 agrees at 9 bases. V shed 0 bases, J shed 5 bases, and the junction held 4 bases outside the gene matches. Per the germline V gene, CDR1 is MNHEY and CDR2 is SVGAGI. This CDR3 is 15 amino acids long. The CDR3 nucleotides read TGTGCCAGCAGTTACTCTAGCGGGAGCGGGGAGACCCAGTACTTC. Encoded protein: CASSYSSGSGETQYF.

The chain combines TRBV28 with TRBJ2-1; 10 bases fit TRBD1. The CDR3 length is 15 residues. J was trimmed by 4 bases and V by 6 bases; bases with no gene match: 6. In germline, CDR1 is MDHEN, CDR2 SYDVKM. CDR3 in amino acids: CASSIGTGVYNEQFF. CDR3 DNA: TGTGCCAGCAGCATCGGGACAGGGGTTTACAATGAGCAGTTCTTC.

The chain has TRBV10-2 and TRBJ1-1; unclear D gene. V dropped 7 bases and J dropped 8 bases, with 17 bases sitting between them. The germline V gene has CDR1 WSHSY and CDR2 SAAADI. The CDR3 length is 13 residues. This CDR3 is CASKNLGEAEAFF. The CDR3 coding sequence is TGCGCCAGCAAGAATTTGGGTGAGGCGGAAGCTTTCTTT.

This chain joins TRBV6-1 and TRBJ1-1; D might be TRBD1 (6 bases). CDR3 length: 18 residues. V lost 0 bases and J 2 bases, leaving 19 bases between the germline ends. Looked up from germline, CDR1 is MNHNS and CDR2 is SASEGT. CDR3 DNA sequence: TGTGCCAGCAGTGAAGCACACCAAAGCTACAGGGCAAACACTGAAGCTTTCTTT. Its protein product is CASSEAHQSYRANTEAFF.

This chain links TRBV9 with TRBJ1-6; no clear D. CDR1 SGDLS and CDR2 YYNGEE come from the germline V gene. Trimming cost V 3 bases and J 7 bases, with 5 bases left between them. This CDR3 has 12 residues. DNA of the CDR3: TGTGCCAGCAGCGCCAGAAATTCACCCCTCCACTTT. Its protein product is CASSARNSPLHF.

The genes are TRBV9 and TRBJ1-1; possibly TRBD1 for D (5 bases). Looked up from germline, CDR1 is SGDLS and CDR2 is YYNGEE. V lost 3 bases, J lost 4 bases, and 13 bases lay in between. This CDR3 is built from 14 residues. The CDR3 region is CASSEGGDFTEAFF. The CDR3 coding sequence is TGTGCCAGCAGCGAAGGAGGGGATTTCACTGAAGCTTTCTTT. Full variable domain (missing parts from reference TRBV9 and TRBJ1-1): DSGVTQTPKHLITATGQRVTLRCSPRSGDLSVYWYQQSLDQGLQFLIQYYNGEERAKGNILERFSAQQFPDLHSELNLSSLELGDSALYFCASSEGGDFTEAFFGQGTRLTVV.

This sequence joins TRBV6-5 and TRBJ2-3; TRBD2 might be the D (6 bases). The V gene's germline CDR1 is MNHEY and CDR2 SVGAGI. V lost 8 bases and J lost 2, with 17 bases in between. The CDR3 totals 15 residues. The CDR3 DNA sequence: TGTGCCAGCCGAACCTACCGCGGGGACACAGATACGCAGTATTTT. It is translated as CASRTYRGDTDTQYF.

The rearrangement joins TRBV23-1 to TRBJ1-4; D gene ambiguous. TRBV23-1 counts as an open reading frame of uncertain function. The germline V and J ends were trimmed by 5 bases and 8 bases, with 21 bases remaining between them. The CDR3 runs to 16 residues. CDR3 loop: CASSCVERVVGEKLFF. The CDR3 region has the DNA TGCGCCAGCAGTTGTGTTGAGCGGGTCGTAGGGGAAAAACTGTTTTTT.

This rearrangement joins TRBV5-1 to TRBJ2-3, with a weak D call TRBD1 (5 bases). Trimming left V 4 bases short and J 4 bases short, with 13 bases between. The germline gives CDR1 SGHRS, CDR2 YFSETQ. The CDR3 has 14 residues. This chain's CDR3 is CASSHPRVPDTQYF. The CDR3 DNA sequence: TGCGCCAGCAGCCACCCCAGGGTGCCAGATACGCAGTATTTT. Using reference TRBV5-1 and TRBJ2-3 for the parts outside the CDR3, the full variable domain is KAGVTQTPRYLIKTRGQQVTLSCSPISGHRSVSWYQQTPGQGLQFLFEYFSETQRNKGNFPGRFSGRQFSNSRSEMNVSTLELGDSALYLCASSHPRVPDTQYFGPGTRLTVL.

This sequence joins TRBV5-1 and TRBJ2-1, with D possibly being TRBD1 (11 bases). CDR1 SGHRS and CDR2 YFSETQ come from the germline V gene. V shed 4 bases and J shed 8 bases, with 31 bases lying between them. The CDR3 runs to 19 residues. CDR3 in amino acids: CASSGRDRGASGSIDEQFF. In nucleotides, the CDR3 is TGCGCCAGCAGCGGCCGGGACAGGGGGGCTAGCGGGAGTATTGATGAGCAGTTCTTC.

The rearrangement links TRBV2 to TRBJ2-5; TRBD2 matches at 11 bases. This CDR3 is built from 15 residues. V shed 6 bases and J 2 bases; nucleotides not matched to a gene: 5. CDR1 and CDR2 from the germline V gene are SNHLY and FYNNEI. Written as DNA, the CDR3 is TGTGCCAGCAGGCTAGCGGGAGGCTATCAAGAGACCCAGTACTTC. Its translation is CASRLAGGYQETQYF.

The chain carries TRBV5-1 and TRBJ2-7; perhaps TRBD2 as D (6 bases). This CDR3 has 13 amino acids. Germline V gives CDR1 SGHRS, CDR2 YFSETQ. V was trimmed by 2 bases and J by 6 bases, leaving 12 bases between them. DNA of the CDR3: TGCGCCAGCAGCTTCGGAGGGGTTGGCGAGCAGTACTTC. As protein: CASSFGGVGEQYF.

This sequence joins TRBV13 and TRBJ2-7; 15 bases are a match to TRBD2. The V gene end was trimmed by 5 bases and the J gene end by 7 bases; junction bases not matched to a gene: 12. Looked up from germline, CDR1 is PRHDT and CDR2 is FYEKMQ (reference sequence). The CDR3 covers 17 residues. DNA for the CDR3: TGTGCCAGCAGCCGTATACATAAGGGACTAGCGGGAGGTGAGCAGTACTTC. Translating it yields CASSRIHKGLAGGEQYF.

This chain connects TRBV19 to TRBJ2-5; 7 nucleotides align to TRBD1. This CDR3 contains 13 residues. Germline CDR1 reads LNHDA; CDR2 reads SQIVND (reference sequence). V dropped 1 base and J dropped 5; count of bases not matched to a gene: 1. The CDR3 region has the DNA TGTGCCAGTAGTATAGGACAGGGCGAGACCCAGTACTTC. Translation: CASSIGQGETQYF.

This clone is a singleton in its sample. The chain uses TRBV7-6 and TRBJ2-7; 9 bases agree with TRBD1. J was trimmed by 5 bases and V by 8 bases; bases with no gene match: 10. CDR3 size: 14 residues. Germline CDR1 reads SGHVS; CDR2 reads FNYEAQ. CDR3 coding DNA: TGTGCCAGCCTACCGGGACAGGGTGTACACGAGCAGTACTTC. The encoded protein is CASLPGQGVHEQYF.

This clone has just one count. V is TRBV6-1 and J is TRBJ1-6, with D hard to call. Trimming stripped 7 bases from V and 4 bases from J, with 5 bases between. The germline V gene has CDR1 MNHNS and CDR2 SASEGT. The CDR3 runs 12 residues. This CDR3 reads CASTRYNSPLHF. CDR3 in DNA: TGTGCCAGCACGCGGTATAATTCACCCCTCCACTTT.

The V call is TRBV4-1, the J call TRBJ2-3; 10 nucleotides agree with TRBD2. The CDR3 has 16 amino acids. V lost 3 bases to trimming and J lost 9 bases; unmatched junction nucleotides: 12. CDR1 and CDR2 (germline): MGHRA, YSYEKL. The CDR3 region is CASSHPTGLAGDTQYF. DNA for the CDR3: TGCGCCAGCAGCCACCCCACCGGGCTAGCGGGAGACACGCAGTATTTT.